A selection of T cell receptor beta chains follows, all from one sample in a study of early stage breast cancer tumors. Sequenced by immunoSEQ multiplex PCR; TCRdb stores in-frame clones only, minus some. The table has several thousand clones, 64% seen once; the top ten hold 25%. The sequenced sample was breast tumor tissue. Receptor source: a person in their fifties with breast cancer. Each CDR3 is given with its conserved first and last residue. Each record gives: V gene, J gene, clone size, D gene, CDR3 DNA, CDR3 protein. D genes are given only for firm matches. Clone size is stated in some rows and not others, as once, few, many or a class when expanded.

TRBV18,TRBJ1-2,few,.,TGTGCCAGCTCACCACCGGGGGGCCTGAGCTACACCTTC,CASSPPGGLSYTF
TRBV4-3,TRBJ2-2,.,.,TGCGCCAGCCGTGGGGTTGGCACCGGGGAGCTGTTTTTT,CASRGVGTGELFF
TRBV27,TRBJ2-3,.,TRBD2,TGTGCCAGCAGCCGAGATGGGGGGGGGATCACAGATACGCAGTATTTT,CASSRDGGGITDTQYF
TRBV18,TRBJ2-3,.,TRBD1,TGTGCCAGCTCACCAACCGGGACAGGGCGGGGAGATACGCAGTATTTT,CASSPTGTGRGDTQYF
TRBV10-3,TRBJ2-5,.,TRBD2,TGTGCCATCAGTGGGAAGACTAGCGGACAGATGGGAGAGACCCAGTACTTC,CAISGKTSGQMGETQYF
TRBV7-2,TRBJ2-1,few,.,TGTGCCAGCAGCTTAGGGGGGCAAATAAATGAGCAGTTCTTC,CASSLGGQINEQFF
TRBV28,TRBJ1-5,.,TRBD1,TGTGCCAGCAGTTTTTGGCCGACAGGGGGTGGTAATCAGCCCCAGCATTTT,CASSFWPTGGGNQPQHF
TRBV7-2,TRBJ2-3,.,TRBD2,TGTGCCAGCAGCTTAGCGGCGATAGCGGGTCGCACAGATACGCAGTATTTT,CASSLAAIAGRTDTQYF
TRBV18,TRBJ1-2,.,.,TGTGCCAGCTCACCATCGGGGGAAGGATCCTATGGCTACACCTTC,CASSPSGEGSYGYTF
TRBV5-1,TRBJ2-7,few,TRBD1,TGCGCCAGCAGCCCCGGACAGGGCTTCTACGAGCAGTACTTC,CASSPGQGFYEQYF
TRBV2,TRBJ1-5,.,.,TGTGCCAGTACCAAGACGGGGGCGAGCAATCAGCCCCAGCATTTT,CASTKTGASNQPQHF
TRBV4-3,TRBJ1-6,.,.,TGCGCCAGCAGCCAAGTTGAGGATTCACCCCTCCACTTT,CASSQVEDSPLHF
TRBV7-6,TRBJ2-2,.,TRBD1,TGTGCCAGCAGCTTACAGGGGGCGAACACCGGGGAGCTGTTTTTT,CASSLQGANTGELFF
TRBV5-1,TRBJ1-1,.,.,TGCGCCAGCAGCTCGGGGGGGCCGGAGAACACTGAAGCTTTCTTT,CASSSGGPENTEAFF
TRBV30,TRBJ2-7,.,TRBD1,TGTGCCTGGGGCCCCGACAGGGATCCCTACGAGCAGTACTTC,CAWGPDRDPYEQYF
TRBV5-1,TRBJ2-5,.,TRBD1,TGCGCCAGCTTCGGACAGGGGGGAGAGACCCAGTACTTC,CASFGQGGETQYF
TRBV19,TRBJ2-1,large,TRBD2,TGTGCCAGTAGTATGACTAGCGGGAGCTACAATGAGCAGTTCTTC,CASSMTSGSYNEQFF
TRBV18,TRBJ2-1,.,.,TGTGCCAGCTCACCGAAGGGGGACAATGAGCAGTTCTTC,CASSPKGDNEQFF
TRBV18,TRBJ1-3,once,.,TGTGCCAGCTCACCAAGCGGGTCCTCTGGAAACACCATATATTTT,CASSPSGSSGNTIYF
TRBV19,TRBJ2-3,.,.,TGTGCCACGTTTGTATCTAGCACAGATACGCAGTATTTT,CATFVSSTDTQYF
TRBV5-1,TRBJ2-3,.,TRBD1,TGCGCCAGCGTCGACAGGGACGGAGGCACAGATACGCAGTATTTT,CASVDRDGGTDTQYF
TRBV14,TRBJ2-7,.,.,TGTGCCAGCAGCAACGGGTACGAGCAGTACTTC,CASSNGYEQYF
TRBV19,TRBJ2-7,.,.,TGTGCCACTCGCGATGGGGTTCGCCACGAGCAGTACTTC,CATRDGVRHEQYF
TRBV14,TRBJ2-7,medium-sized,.,TGTGCCAGCAGTGCTAATTACGAGCAGTACTTC,CASSANYEQYF
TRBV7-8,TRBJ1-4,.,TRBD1,TGTGCCAGCAGATATGGACAGGGTGATGAAAAACTGTTTTTT,CASRYGQGDEKLFF
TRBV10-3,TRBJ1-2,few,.,TGTGCCATCAGTGATACATACGGCATTGGCTACACCTTC,CAISDTYGIGYTF
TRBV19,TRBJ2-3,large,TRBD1,TGTGCCAGTACCCCGGACAGGTCACTTGTTGCGCAGTATTTT,CASTPDRSLVAQYF
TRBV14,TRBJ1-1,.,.,TGTGCCAGCAGCCGAGGGTTCAACACTGAAGCTTTCTTT,CASSRGFNTEAFF
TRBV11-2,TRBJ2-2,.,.,TGTGCCAGCAGCTTAGTGCGTTCCACCGGGGAGCTGTTTTTT,CASSLVRSTGELFF
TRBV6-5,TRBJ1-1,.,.,TGTGCCAGCAGTTGGGCGGGGGTCGATTCAACTGAAGCTTTCTTT,CASSWAGVDSTEAFF
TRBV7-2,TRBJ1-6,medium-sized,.,TGTGCCAGCAGCTTGGAGGGTTCCTATAATTCACCCCTCCACTTT,CASSLEGSYNSPLHF
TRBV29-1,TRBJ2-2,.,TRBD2,TGCAGCGTGGGACTAGCGGGAGGTACCGGGGAGCTGTTTTTT,CSVGLAGGTGELFF
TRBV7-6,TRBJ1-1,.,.,TGTGCCAGCATTAGGGAGGTGGGGAACACTGAAGCTTTCTTT,CASIREVGNTEAFF
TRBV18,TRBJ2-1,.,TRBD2,TGTGCCAGCTCACCACCGGGCGGGGGGGCCGTCAATGAGCAGTTCTTC,CASSPPGGGAVNEQFF
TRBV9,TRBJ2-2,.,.,TGTGCCAGCAGCGTAGGACCTATGTCTTTCGCGAACACCGGGGAGCTGTTTTTT,CASSVGPMSFANTGELFF
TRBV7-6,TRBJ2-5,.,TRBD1,TGTGCCAGCAGCGCGACTGACAGGGGGCGTGGAGAGACCCAGTACTTC,CASSATDRGRGETQYF
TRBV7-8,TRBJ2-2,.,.,TGTGCCAGCAATAATAGGCGGGACACCGGGGAGCTGTTTTTT,CASNNRRDTGELFF
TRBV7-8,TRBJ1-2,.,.,TGTGCCAGCAGCTTAGGCAGGGACTATGGCTACACCTTC,CASSLGRDYGYTF
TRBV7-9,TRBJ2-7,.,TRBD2,TGTGCCAGCAGCGAACCCGCAGGACTAGCGGGAGGAGGCGAGCAGTACTTC,CASSEPAGLAGGGEQYF
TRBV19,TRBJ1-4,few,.,TGTGCCAGTAGGTACAGGGAAACGGACCCTAATGAAAAACTGTTTTTT,CASRYRETDPNEKLFF